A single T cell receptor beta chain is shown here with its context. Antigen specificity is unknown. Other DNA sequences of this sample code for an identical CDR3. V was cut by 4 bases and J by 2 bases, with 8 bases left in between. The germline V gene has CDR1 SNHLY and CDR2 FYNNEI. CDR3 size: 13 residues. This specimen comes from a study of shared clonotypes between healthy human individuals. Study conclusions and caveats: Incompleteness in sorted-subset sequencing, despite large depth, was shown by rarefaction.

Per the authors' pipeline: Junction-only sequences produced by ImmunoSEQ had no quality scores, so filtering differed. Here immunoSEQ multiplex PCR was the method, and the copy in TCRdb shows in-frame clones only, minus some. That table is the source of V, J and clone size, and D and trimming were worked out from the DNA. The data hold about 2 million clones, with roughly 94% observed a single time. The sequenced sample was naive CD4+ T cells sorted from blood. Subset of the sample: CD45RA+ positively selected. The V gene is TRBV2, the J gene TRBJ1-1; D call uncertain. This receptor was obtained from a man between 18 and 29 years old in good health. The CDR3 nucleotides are TGTGCCAGCAGTGTAGGGCAAAACACTGAAGCTTTCTTT. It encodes CASSVGQNTEAFF. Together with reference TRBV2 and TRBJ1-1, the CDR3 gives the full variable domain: EPEVTQTPSHQVTQMGQEVILRCVPISNHLYFYWYRQILGQKVEFLVSFYNNEISEKSEIFDDQFSVERPDGSNFTLKIRSTKLEDSAMYFCASSVGQNTEAFFGQGTRLTVV.